This T cell receptor (beta chain) originates from a study of CXCR3-negative and CXCR3-positive naive CD8 T cells. Study at large: With about 1.5 +/- 0.3 million reads per library, the TRB reads numbered roughly 140 million in total.

Study results and caveats: High diversity, comparable across both naive subsets, contrasted with much lower diversity in memory CD8+ cells. Similar TRBV-TRBJ gene usage was seen in naive CXCR3-negative and CXCR3-positive cells, but not in memory cells.

Germline loops: CDR1 SGHRS, CDR2 YFSETQ. The CDR3 consists of 16 residues. UMI-labeled TRB cDNA libraries were prepared by 5' RACE. Reanalyzing the 5' RACE reads, TCRdb keeps one entry per CDR3 protein, without DNA. Recorded for this sample: 90,000 to 100,000 distinct CDR3 sequences. On this clonotype itself: Its antigen is as yet unknown.

Each CD8+ T cell subset was flow-sorted in triplicate. Every sort contained approximately 300,000 cells. The origin of this receptor is a human donor in good health. Some clones in this sample may be carry-over from other donors' samples. This chain joins TRBV5-1 and TRBJ1-2; TCRdb selects TRBD1, and the lack of DNA leaves this call unchecked. Sequenced input: naive CXCR3- CD8+ T cells from blood. Subset defined: CD45RO-CCR7+CD27+CD95- naive CD8+ T cells lacking CXCR3 (TNR3-). The CDR3 here is CASSYDPDSRARGYTF.